Each of the 18 T cell receptor beta chains below was sequenced from the same sample in a study of T cells in Graves' hyperthyroidism and ophthalmopathy. TCR beta CDR3 region amplification was performed from RNA transcripts. First-round RT-PCR targeting the TCR CDR3 was performed with the HTBI primer set. TCRdb processed the multiplex PCR reads anew with MiXCR; each CDR3 protein has one entry. This repertoire shows roughly 530,000 distinct CDR3 sequences, roughly 18% found once; its top ten account for approximately 18%. Sequenced: blood. The receptor set was obtained from a woman aged 18-29 years with Graves' ophthalmopathy.

There are many counts of this clonotype. The CDR3 DNA reads TGTGCCAGCAGTTTCACGGACTACAATGAGCAGTTCTTC. As protein: CASSFTDYNEQFF. The rearrangement joins TRBV28 to TRBJ2-1; D gene unclear. V lost 3 bases, J lost 3 bases, and 6 bases lay in between. Germline CDR1 MDHEN, CDR2 SYDVKM. This CDR3 has 13 amino acids.

The chain has TRBV20-1 and TRBJ1-2, with D possibly being TRBD1 (5 bases). Trimming left V 0 bases short and J 3 bases short, with 11 bases between. The CDR3 sequence is 14 residues long. Germline V gives CDR1 DFQATT, CDR2 SNEGSKA (reference sequence). The CDR3 reads CSAREGVVDYGYTF. The CDR3 DNA follows: TGCAGTGCTAGAGAAGGGGTAGTAGACTATGGCTACACCTTC.

This chain uses TRBV18 with TRBJ2-7; tentative D call: TRBD2 (5 bases). The V gene lost 5 bases and the J gene lost 4 bases, with 15 bases spanning the gap. This CDR3 spans 14 amino acids. Germline loops: CDR1 KGHSH, CDR2 LQKENI. CDR3: CASSLESSRYEQYF. In nucleotides, the CDR3 is TGTGCCAGCTCATTGGAGTCTAGCAGGTACGAGCAGTACTTC.

This clonotype was observed at least ten times. The V gene is TRBV20-1, the J gene TRBJ2-7; 8 bases map to TRBD1. The CDR3 loop spans 15 amino acids. From germline, CDR1 is DFQATT and CDR2 SNEGSKA (reference sequence). V shed 4 bases and J 1 base; nucleotides not matched to a gene: 9. CDR3 amino acids: CSATKGQGPSYEQYF. DNA for the CDR3: TGCAGTGCTACCAAAGGACAGGGTCCATCCTACGAGCAGTACTTC.

J is TRBJ1-2 and V is TRBV6-5; 7 bases map to TRBD1. This CDR3 spans 13 amino acids. Per the germline V gene, CDR1 is MNHEY and CDR2 is SVGAGI. The V and J ends lost 2 bases and 7 bases, in that order; junction bases with no gene match: 4. CDR3 residues: CASSYQGGRGYTF. The CDR3 nucleotides read TGTGCCAGCAGTTACCAGGGGGGACGTGGCTACACCTTC.

The chain joins TRBV20-1 to TRBJ1-6; D ambiguous. The V and J ends lost 2 bases and 6 bases respectively, with 17 bases between them. The germline V gene has CDR1 DFQATT and CDR2 SNEGSKA (reference sequence). This CDR3 has 16 residues. CDR3 nucleotides: TGCAGTGCTAGACCCTGGGGAACTTCGAGTAATTCACCCCTCCACTTT. This gives the protein CSARPWGTSSNSPLHF.

This clonotype was seen a few times. CDR3 DNA sequence: TGCGCCAGCAGCCCATTTCTCGAGGGAGACACCGGGGAGCTGTTTTTT. Encoded protein: CASSPFLEGDTGELFF. The chain uses TRBV4-1 and TRBJ2-2, with D tentatively TRBD2 (5 bases). This CDR3 comprises 16 residues. In germline, CDR1 is MGHRA, CDR2 YSYEKL. V gave up 4 bases and J gave up 3 bases, with 15 bases separating them.

The chain carries TRBV15 and TRBJ2-7, with D possibly matching TRBD1 (5 bases). There are 17 residues in the CDR3. Trimming took off 5 bases at V and 0 bases at J, with 20 bases between the two ends. Germline CDR1 and CDR2: LNHNV and YYDKDF (reference sequence). As DNA, the CDR3 is TGTGCCACCAGCCCTAGAGGCGTGACGCAGGGCTCCTACGAGCAGTACTTC. Protein: CATSPRGVTQGSYEQYF.

At least ten counts were recorded for this clonotype. CDR3 sequence reads: CASSQNPLTDTQYF. As DNA, the CDR3 is TGTGCCAGCAGCCAAAACCCGCTCACAGATACGCAGTATTTT. V usage is TRBV3-1 and J usage is TRBJ2-3; D not resolved. Trimming stripped 2 bases from V and 2 bases from J, with 8 bases between. The length of the CDR3 is 14 residues. CDR1 LGHDT and CDR2 YNNKEL come from the germline V gene (reference sequence).

This clonotype was observed at least ten times. This chain uses TRBV3-1 with TRBJ2-3; unclear D gene. The CDR3 is 16 residues long. CDR1 is LGHDT, CDR2 YNNKEL, per germline (reference sequence). With 2 bases removed from V and 1 base from J, the gap between germline ends came to 13 bases. CDR3 nucleotides: TGTGCCAGCAGCCAATCGGTGGTAGCTGGCACAGATACGCAGTATTTT. Its protein product is CASSQSVVAGTDTQYF.

Ten or more counts support this clonotype. The V call is TRBV6-1, the J call TRBJ1-4; D is undetermined. Between the trimmed V and J ends, which lost 6 bases and 4 bases, there was a span of 12 bases. Germline V gene sequence: CDR1 MNHNS, CDR2 SASEGT. This CDR3 comprises 14 residues. The CDR3 DNA sequence: TGTGCCAGCAGGCTGACGGGAGTTAATGAAAAACTGTTTTTT. Protein sequence: CASRLTGVNEKLFF.

Ten or more counts support this clonotype. The gene calls are TRBV30 and TRBJ1-5; D is unclear. The V and J ends lost 0 bases and 2 bases respectively, with 5 bases between them. The germline gives CDR1 GTSNPN, CDR2 SVGIG (reference sequence). CDR3 length: 13 residues. CDR3 protein: CAWSVQRNQPQHF. CDR3 DNA sequence: TGTGCCTGGAGTGTACAGCGCAATCAGCCCCAGCATTTT.

V is TRBV28 and J is TRBJ1-4; TRBD1 matches at 12 bases. This CDR3 comprises 15 residues. After removal of 5 bases from V and 7 bases from J, the junction contained 5 bases not matched to a gene. Germline lookup yields CDR1 MDHEN and CDR2 SYDVKM. The CDR3 nucleotides read TGTGCCAGCAGTCCTCCGGGACAGGGGGCTGAAAAACTGTTTTTT. Translation: CASSPPGQGAEKLFF.

This clonotype was observed a single time. The CDR3 bases are TGTGCCAGCAGTTCCACCGCCCAGGGTCTCGAGCAGTACTTC. Its translation: CASSSTAQGLEQYF. J is TRBJ2-7 and V is TRBV6-2 or TRBV6-3, with D maybe TRBD1 (5 bases). CDR1 and CDR2 (germline): MNHEY, SVGEGT. Trimming stripped 4 bases from V and 6 bases from J, with 16 bases between. This CDR3 has 14 residues.

This clonotype has a count of ten or more. This chain connects TRBV6-1 to TRBJ1-5; no clear D. CDR1 and CDR2 (germline): MNHNS, SASEGT. Trimming took off 1 base at V and 0 bases at J, with 7 bases between the two ends. The CDR3 sequence is 15 residues long. CDR3 DNA: TGTGCCAGCAGTGAAGGCGGTATTAGCAATCAGCCCCAGCATTTT. Protein: CASSEGGISNQPQHF.

This clonotype has at least ten counts. The chain combines TRBV5-1 with TRBJ2-1; 10 bases align to TRBD1. This CDR3 is built from 17 residues. V gave up 1 base and J gave up 7 bases; unmatched junction bases: 11. Germline CDR1 SGHRS, CDR2 YFSETQ. The CDR3 nucleotides read TGCGCCAGCAGCTTGCCAACCGGGACAGGGGCGGGTAATGAGCAGTTCTTC. Its translation is CASSLPTGTGAGNEQFF.

This rearrangement joins TRBV12-3 or TRBV12-4 to TRBJ2-5; tentative D call: TRBD2 (6 bases). The CDR3 sequence is 13 residues long. The V end lost 5 bases, the J end lost 7 bases, and 14 bases lay between the germline ends. DNA for the CDR3: TGTGCCAGCAGTCCCGGGGGTCGTGGGACCCAGTACTTC. It specifies CASSPGGRGTQYF.

In its sample, this clonotype was seen many times. The chain recombines TRBV12-3 or TRBV12-4 with TRBJ2-5; D is uncertain. The CDR3 contains 14 residues. V was pared by 4 bases and J by 2 bases, with 11 bases between. The CDR3 DNA is TGTGCCAGCAGTTGGCAGCGCCGACAAGAGACCCAGTACTTC. It yields the protein CASSWQRRQETQYF.